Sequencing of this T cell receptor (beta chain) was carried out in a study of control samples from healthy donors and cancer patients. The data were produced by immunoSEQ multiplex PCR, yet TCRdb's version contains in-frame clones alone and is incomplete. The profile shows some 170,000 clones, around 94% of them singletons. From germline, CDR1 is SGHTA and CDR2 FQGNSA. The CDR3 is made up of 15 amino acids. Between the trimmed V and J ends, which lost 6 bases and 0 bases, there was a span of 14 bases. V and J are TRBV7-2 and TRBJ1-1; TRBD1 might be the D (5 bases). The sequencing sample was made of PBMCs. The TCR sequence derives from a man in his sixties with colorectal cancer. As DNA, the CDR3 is TGTGCCAGCAGTTTGGGGGGACGGATGAACACTGAAGCTTTCTTT. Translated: CASSLGGRMNTEAFF.